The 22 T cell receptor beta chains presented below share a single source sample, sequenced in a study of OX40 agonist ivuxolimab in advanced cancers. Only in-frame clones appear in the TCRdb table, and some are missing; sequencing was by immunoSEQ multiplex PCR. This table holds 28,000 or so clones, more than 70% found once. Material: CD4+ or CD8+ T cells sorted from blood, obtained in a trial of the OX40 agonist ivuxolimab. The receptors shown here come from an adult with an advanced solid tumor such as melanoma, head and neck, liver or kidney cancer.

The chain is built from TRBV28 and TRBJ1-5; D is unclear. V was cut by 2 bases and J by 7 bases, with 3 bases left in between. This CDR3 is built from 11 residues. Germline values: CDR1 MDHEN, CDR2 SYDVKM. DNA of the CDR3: TGTGCCAGCAGTTTAAACCAGCCCCAGCATTTT. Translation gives CASSLNQPQHF.

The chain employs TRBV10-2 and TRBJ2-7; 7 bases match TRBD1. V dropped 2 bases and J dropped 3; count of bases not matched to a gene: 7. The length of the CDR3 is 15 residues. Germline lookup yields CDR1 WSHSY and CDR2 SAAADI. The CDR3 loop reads CASSEPTGVFYEQYF. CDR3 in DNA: TGCGCCAGCAGTGAGCCTACAGGGGTCTTCTACGAGCAGTACTTC.

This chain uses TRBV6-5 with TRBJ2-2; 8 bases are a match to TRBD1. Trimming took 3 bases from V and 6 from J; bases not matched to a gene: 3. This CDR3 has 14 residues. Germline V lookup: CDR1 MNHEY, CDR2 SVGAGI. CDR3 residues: CASSYDRGPGELFF. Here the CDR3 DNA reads TGTGCCAGCAGTTATGACAGGGGACCCGGGGAGCTGTTTTTT.

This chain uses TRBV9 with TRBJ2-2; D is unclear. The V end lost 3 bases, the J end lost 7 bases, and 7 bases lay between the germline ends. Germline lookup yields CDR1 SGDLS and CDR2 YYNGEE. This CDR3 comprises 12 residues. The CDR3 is CASSAQDGELFF. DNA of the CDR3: TGTGCCAGCAGCGCCCAAGACGGGGAGCTGTTTTTT.

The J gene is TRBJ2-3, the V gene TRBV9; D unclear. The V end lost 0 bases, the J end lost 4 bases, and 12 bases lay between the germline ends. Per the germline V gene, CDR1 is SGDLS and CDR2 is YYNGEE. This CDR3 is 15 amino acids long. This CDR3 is CASSVDWLRSDTQYF. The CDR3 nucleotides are TGTGCCAGCAGCGTAGACTGGCTTCGATCAGATACGCAGTATTTT.

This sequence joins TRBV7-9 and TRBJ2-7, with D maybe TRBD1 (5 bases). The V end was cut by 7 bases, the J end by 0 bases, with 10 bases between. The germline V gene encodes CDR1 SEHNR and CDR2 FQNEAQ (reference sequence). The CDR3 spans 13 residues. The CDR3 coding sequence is TGTGCCAGCACCCCAGGGAACTCCTACGAGCAGTACTTC. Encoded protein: CASTPGNSYEQYF.

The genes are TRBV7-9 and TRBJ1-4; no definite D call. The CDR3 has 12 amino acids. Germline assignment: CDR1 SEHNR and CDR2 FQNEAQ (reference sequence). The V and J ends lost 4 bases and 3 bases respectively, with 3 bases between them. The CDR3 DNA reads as TGTGCCAGCAGCTCGCCTAATGAAAAACTGTTTTTT. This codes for CASSSPNEKLFF.

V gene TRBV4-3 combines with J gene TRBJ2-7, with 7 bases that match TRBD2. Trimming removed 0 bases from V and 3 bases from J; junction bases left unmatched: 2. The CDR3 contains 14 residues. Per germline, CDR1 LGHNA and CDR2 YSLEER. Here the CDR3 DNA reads TGCGCCAGCAGCCAAGAAGGGGACTACTACGAGCAGTACTTC. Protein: CASSQEGDYYEQYF.

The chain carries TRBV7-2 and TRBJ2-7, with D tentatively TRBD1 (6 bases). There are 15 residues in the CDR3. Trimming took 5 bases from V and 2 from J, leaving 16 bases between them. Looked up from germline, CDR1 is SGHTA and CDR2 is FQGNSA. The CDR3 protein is CASSGGQDRAYEQYF. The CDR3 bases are TGTGCCAGCAGCGGGGGACAAGATCGAGCCTACGAGCAGTACTTC.

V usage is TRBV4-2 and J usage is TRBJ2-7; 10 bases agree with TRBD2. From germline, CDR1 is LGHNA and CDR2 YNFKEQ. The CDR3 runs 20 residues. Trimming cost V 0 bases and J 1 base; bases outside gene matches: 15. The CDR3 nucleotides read TGTGCCAGCAGCCAAGAGTTGGGTCCCCTCGGACTAGCGGATTCCTACGAGCAGTACTTC. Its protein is CASSQELGPLGLADSYEQYF.

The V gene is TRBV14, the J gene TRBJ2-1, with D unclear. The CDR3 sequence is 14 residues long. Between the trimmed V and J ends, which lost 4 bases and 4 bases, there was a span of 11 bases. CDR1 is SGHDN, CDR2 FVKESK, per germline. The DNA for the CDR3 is TGTGCCAGCAGCCCGCGTTCCAATTACAATGAGCAGTTCTTC. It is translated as CASSPRSNYNEQFF.

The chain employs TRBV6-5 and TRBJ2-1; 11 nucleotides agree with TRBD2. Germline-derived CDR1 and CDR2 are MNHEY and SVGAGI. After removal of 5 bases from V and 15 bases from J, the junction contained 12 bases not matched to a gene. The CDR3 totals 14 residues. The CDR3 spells CASSPPNSGRAAFF. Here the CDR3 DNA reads TGTGCCAGCAGTCCCCCCAATAGCGGGAGGGCGGCGTTCTTC.

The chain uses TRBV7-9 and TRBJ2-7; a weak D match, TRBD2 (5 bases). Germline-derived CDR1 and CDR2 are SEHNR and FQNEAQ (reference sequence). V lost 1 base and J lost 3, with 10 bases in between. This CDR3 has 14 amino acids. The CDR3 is CASSLGTFDYEQYF. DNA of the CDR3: TGTGCCAGCAGCTTAGGGACTTTCGACTACGAGCAGTACTTC.

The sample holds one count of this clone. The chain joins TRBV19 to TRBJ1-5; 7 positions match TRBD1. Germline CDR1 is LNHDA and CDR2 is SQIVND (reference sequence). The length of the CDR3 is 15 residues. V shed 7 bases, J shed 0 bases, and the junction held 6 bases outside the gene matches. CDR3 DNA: TGTGCCAGTATAGCCCGGACAGGTAGCAATCAGCCCCAGCATTTT. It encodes CASIARTGSNQPQHF.

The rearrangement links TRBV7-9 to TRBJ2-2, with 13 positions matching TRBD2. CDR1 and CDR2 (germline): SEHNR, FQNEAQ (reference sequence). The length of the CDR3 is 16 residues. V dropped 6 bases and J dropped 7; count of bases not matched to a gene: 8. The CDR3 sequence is CASRPTSGRVFGELFF. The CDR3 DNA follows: TGTGCCAGCAGACCCACTAGCGGGAGGGTCTTCGGGGAGCTGTTTTTT.

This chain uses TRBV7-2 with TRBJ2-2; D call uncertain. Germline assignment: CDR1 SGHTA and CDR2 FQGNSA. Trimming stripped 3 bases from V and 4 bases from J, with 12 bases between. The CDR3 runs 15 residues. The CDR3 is CASSFQQLPTGELFF. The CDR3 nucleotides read TGTGCCAGCAGCTTCCAACAGCTACCCACCGGGGAGCTGTTTTTT. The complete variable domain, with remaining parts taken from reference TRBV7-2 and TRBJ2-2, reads GAGVSQSPSNKVTEKGKDVELRCDPISGHTALYWYRQSLGQGLEFLIYFQGNSAPDKSGLPSDRFSAERTGGSVSTLTIQRTQQEDSAVYLCASSFQQLPTGELFFGEGSRLTVL.

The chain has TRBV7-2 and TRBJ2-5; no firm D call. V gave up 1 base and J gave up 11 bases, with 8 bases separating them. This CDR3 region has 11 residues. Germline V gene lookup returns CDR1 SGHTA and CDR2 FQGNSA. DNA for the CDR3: TGTGCCAGCAGCTTAGAGGCGGAGCAGTACTTC. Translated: CASSLEAEQYF.

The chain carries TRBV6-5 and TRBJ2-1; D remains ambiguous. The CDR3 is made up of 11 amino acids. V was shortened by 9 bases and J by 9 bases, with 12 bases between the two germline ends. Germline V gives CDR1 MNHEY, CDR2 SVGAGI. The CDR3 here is CASRRSVEQFF. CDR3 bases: TGTGCCAGTCGACGGAGCGTTGAGCAGTTCTTC.

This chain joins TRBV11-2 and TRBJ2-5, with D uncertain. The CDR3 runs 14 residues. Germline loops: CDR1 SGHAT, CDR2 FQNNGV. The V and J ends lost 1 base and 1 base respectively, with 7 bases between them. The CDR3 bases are TGTGCCAGCAGCTTAGTCTGGGGCCAAGAGACCCAGTACTTC. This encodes CASSLVWGQETQYF.

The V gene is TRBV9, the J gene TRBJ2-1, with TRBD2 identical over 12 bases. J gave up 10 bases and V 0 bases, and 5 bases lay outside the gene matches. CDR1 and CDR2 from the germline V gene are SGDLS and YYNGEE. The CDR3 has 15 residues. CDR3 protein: CASSVAGLAGNEQFF. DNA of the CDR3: TGTGCCAGCAGCGTAGCTGGACTAGCGGGAAACGAGCAGTTCTTC.

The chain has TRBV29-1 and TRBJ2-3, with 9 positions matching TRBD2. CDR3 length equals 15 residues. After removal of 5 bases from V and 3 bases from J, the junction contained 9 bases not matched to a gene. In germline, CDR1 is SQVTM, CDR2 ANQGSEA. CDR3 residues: CSVRISGGGTDTQYF. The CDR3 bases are TGCAGCGTTCGAATTAGCGGGGGTGGGACAGATACGCAGTATTTT.

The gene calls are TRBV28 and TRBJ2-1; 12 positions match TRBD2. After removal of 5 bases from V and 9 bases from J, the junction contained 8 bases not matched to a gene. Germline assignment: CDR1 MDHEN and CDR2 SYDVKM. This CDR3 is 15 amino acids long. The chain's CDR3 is CASSALAGGEPEQFF. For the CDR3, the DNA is TGTGCCAGCAGTGCCCTAGCGGGAGGGGAACCTGAGCAGTTCTTC.